The 6 T cell receptor beta chains below come from one sample, sequenced in a study of cytomegalovirus exposure and HLA in healthy donors. PCR used 60 Vbeta primers and 13 Jbeta primers. The assay was immunoSEQ multiplex PCR, and TCRdb's table has in-frame clones only and misses some. The sample records about 150,000 clones, 60% to 80% being singletons. The sequencing sample was made of PBMCs. All receptors derive from a man aged 30-40 years in good health and CMV-seropositive.

The CDR3 here is CASSLSTGLAWETQYF. CDR3 coding DNA: TGTGCCAGCAGTTTATCGACAGGTCTCGCGTGGGAGACCCAGTACTTC. V and J are TRBV28 and TRBJ2-5, with D perhaps TRBD1 (6 bases). V lost 1 base, J lost 5 bases, and 17 bases lay in between. CDR3 size: 16 residues. Germline V gene data show CDR1 as MDHEN and CDR2 as SYDVKM. Combining the CDR3 with reference TRBV28 and TRBJ2-5 gives the whole variable domain DVKVTQSSRYLVKRTGEKVFLECVQDMDHENMFWYRQDPGLGLRLIYFSYDVKMKEKGDIPEGYSVSREKKERFSLILESASTNQTSMYLCASSLSTGLAWETQYFGPGTRLLVL.

The chain is built from TRBV29-1 and TRBJ2-2, with 10 bases fitting TRBD1. Germline-derived CDR1 and CDR2 are SQVTM and ANQGSEA. There are 13 residues in the CDR3. Trimming removed 4 bases from V and 7 bases from J; junction bases left unmatched: 3. The DNA of the CDR3 is TGCAGCGTTGGGGGACAGGGGAGCGGGGAGCTGTTTTTT. Residues: CSVGGQGSGELFF.

The gene calls are TRBV18 and TRBJ1-1; 8 nucleotides agree with TRBD1. Unmatched junction bases numbered 2, after V lost 3 bases and J lost 2 bases. Germline CDR1 KGHSH, CDR2 LQKENI. This CDR3 is built from 14 residues. The CDR3 coding sequence is TGTGCCAGCTCACCGGGACAGGAAAACACTGAAGCTTTCTTT. As protein: CASSPGQENTEAFF.

In DNA form, the CDR3 reads TGTGCCAGCAGCCCCCGGGGGGGTAATGAGCAGTTCTTC. This encodes CASSPRGGNEQFF. The chain has TRBV5-4 and TRBJ2-1; TRBD2 matches 8 bases. The CDR3 extends over 13 amino acids. Per the germline V gene, CDR1 is SGHNT and CDR2 is YYREEE (reference sequence). The trim removed 4 bases at V and 7 bases at J, leaving 4 bases unmatched.

The gene calls are TRBV29-1 and TRBJ1-2; TRBD1 is a possible D gene (5 bases). CDR3 length: 13 amino acids. The germline V gene encodes CDR1 SQVTM and CDR2 ANQGSEA. Trimming took off 6 bases at V and 7 bases at J, with 18 bases between the two ends. CDR3 coding DNA: TGCAGCGTGAGCAGGAGGGGTCGCAGTGGCTACACCTTC. Translated, it gives CSVSRRGRSGYTF.

This sequence joins TRBV19 and TRBJ2-6, with 7 bases fitting TRBD1. Germline CDR1 reads LNHDA; CDR2 reads SQIVND (reference sequence). This CDR3 contains 20 residues. V was pared by 2 bases and J by 0 bases, with 13 bases of the junction left unmatched. CDR3 in amino acids: CASSINRGLGYSSGANVLTF. The CDR3 bases are TGTGCCAGTAGTATAAACAGGGGCCTGGGATACTCCTCTGGGGCCAACGTCCTGACTTTC.